This T cell receptor (beta chain) was retrieved from a study of T cell responses to AZD1222 COVID-19 vaccine. Study-level results: Nearly half of spike-specific TCRs reportedly go after variant regions that carry no mutations. Only a handful of AZD1222 recipients, several in all, had baseline seropositivity. Donors were chiefly white British, with a greater number of females, and clonal diversity was perhaps underestimated.

The method was immunoSEQ multiplex PCR; TCRdb's version includes in-frame clones alone and lacks a portion of them. The data contain about 120,000 clones, roughly 87% of them singletons. Only one count was recorded for this clone. Antigen unknown. Losses at the gene ends were 6 bases for V and 4 bases for J; bases not matched to a gene: 6. Looked up from germline, CDR1 is MDHEN and CDR2 is SYDVKM. This CDR3 has 14 amino acids. The sample consisted of peripheral blood, taken on day 0 of AZD1222 vaccination. The clonotype comes from an adult in good health. V usage is TRBV28 and J usage is TRBJ1-2, with 9 bases lining up with TRBD1. CDR3 DNA: TGTGCCAGCAGCCCCGGGACAGGGCCCTATGGCTACACCTTC. Protein product: CASSPGTGPYGYTF.